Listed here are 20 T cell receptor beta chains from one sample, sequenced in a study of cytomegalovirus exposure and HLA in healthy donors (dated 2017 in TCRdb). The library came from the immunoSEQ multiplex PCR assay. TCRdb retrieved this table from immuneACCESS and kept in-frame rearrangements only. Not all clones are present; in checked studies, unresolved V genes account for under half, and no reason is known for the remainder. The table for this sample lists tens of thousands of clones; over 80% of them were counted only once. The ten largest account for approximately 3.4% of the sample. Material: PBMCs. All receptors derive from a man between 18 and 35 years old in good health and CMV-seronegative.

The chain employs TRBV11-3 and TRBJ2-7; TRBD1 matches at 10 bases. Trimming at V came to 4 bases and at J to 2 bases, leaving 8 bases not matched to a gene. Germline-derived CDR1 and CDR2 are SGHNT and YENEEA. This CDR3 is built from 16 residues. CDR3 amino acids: CASSSTPGTGAYEQYF. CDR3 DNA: TGTGCCAGCAGCTCGACTCCCGGGACAGGGGCCTACGAGCAGTACTTC.

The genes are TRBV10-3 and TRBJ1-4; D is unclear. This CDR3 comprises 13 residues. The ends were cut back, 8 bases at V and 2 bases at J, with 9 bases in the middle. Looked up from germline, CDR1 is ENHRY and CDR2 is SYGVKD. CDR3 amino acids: CAIRRVTNEKLFF. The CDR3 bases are TGTGCCATCCGGAGGGTTACTAATGAAAAACTGTTTTTT.

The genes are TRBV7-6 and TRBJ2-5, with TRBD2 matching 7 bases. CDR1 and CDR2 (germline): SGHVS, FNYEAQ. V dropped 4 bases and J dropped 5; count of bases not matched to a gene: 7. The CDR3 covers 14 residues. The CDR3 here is CASSSGNGGETQYF. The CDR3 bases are TGTGCCAGCAGCTCAGGGAACGGGGGGGAGACCCAGTACTTC.

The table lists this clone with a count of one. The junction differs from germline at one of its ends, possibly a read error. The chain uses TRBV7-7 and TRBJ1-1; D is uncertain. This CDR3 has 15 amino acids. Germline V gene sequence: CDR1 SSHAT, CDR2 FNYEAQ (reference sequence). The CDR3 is CASSLAAARGTEAFF. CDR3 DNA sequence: TGTGCTAGCAGCTTAGCGGCTGCCCGCGGCACTGAAGCTTTCTTT. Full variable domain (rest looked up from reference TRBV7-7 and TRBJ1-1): GAGVSQSPRYKVTKRGQDVTLRCDPISSHATLYWYQQALGQGPEFLTYFNYEAQPDKSGLPSDRFSAERPEGSISTLTIQRTEQRDSAMYRCASSLAAARGTEAFFGQGTRLTVV.

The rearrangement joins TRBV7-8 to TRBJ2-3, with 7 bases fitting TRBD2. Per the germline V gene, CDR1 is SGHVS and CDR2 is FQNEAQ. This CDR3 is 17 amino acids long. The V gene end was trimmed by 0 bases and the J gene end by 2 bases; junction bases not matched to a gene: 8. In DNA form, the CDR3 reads TGTGCCAGCAGCTTAGCTTGGGGGGGAGAGATCACAGATACGCAGTATTTT. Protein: CASSLAWGGEITDTQYF.

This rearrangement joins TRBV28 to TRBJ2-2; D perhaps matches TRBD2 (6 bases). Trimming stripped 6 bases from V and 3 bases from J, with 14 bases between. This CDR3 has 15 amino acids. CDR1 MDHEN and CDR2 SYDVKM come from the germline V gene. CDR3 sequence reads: CASRPRERDTGELFF. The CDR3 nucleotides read TGTGCCAGCAGACCAAGGGAGCGGGACACCGGGGAGCTGTTTTTT.

As DNA, the CDR3 is TGTGCCAGCAGTAGAATAGCGGGAGGTGGCGACGAGCAGTACTTC. This encodes CASSRIAGGGDEQYF. The rearrangement uses TRBV2 and TRBJ2-7; 10 positions agree with TRBD2. Germline values: CDR1 SNHLY, CDR2 FYNNEI. This CDR3 is 15 amino acids long. Germline trimming cut 5 bases from V and 5 bases from J; bases unmatched to any gene: 9. The full variable domain, in which reference TRBV2 and TRBJ2-7 provide the parts outside the CDR3, is EPEVTQTPSHQVTQMGQEVILRCVPISNHLYFYWYRQILGQKVEFLVSFYNNEISEKSEIFDDQFSVERPDGSNFTLKIRSTKLEDSAMYFCASSRIAGGGDEQYFGPGTRLTVT.

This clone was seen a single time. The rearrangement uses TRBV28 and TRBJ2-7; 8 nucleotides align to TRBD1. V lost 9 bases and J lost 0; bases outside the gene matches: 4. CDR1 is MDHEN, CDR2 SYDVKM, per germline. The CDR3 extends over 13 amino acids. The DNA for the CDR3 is TGTGCCAGTCAGGGGGCCATCTCCTACGAGCAGTACTTC. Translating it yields CASQGAISYEQYF.

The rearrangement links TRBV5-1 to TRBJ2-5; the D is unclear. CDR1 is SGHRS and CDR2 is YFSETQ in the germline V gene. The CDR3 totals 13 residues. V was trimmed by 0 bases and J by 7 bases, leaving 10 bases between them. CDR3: CASSLGSERTQYF. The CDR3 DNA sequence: TGCGCCAGCAGCTTGGGATCCGAGAGGACCCAGTACTTC. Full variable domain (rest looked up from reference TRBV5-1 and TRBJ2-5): KAGVTQTPRYLIKTRGQQVTLSCSPISGHRSVSWYQQTPGQGLQFLFEYFSETQRNKGNFPGRFSGRQFSNSRSEMNVSTLELGDSALYLCASSLGSERTQYFGPGTRLLVL.

In nucleotides, the CDR3 is TGTGCCAGCAGCGTCCAGGGGTTCCCGGGAGAAAAACTGTTTTTT. As protein: CASSVQGFPGEKLFF. This chain connects TRBV7-2 to TRBJ1-4, with TRBD1 as a possible D gene (6 bases). The CDR3 covers 15 residues. With 5 bases removed from V and 8 bases from J, the gap between germline ends came to 18 bases. The germline V gene encodes CDR1 SGHTA and CDR2 FQGNSA.

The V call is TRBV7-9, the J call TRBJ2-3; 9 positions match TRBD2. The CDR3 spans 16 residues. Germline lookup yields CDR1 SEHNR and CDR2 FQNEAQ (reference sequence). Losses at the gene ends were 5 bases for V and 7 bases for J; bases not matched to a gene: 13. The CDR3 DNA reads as TGTGCCAGCAGCCCCTCCGGGACTAGCTTTCTGAATACGCAGTATTTT. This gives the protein CASSPSGTSFLNTQYF.

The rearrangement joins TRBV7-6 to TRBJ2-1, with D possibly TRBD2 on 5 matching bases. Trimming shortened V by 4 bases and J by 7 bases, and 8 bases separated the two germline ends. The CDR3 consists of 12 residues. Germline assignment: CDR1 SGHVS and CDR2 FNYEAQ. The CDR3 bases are TGTGCCAGCAGCTCCGGGGTAAATGAGCAGTTCTTC. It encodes CASSSGVNEQFF.

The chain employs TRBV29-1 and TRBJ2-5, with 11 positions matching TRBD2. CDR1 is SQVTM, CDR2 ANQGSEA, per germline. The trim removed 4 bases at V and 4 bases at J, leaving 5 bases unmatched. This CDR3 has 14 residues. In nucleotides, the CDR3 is TGCAGCGTTGCTACTAGCGGGAGCGGAGAGACCCAGTACTTC. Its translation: CSVATSGSGETQYF. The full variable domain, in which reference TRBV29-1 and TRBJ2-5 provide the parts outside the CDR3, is SAVISQKPSRDICQRGTSLTIQCQVDSQVTMMFWYRQQPGQSLTLIATANQGSEATYESGFVIDKFPISRPNLTFSTLTVSNMSPEDSSIYLCSVATSGSGETQYFGPGTRLLVL.

The CDR3 spells CASSVRPGQGTPNTGELFF. DNA of the CDR3: TGTGCCAGCAGCGTACGCCCGGGACAGGGGACGCCGAACACCGGGGAGCTGTTTTTT. The chain carries TRBV9 and TRBJ2-2, with 10 positions matching TRBD1. The V gene's germline CDR1 is SGDLS and CDR2 YYNGEE. Losses at the gene ends were 1 base for V and 0 bases for J; bases not matched to a gene: 9. The length of the CDR3 is 19 residues.

As DNA, the CDR3 is TGTGCCAGCAGTGACGGGACTAGCTACAATGAGCAGTTCTTC. Residues: CASSDGTSYNEQFF. The chain is built from TRBV6-4 and TRBJ2-1, with 8 positions matching TRBD2. The CDR3 spans 14 residues. The junction had 0 bases not matched to a gene; V was cut back by 2 bases and J by 3 bases. The V gene's germline CDR1 is MRHNA and CDR2 SNTAGT.

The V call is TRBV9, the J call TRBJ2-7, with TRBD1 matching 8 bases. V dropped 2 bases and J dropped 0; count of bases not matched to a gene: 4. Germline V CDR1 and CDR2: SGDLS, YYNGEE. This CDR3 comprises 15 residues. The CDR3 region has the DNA TGTGCCAGCAGCGTTTCCGGGACAGGCTCCTACGAGCAGTACTTC. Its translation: CASSVSGTGSYEQYF.

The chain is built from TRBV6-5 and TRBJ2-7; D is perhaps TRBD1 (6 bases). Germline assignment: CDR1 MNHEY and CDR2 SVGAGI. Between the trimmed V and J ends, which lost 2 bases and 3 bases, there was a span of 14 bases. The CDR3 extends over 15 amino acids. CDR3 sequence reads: CASSYATGQNYEQYF. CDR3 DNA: TGTGCCAGCAGTTACGCGACAGGCCAAAACTACGAGCAGTACTTC.

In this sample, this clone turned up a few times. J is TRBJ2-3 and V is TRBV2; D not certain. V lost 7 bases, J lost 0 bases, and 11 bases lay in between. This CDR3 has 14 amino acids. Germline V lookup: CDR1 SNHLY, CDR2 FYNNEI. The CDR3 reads CASTPPGSTDTQYF. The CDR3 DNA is TGTGCCAGCACACCGCCAGGTAGCACAGATACGCAGTATTTT.

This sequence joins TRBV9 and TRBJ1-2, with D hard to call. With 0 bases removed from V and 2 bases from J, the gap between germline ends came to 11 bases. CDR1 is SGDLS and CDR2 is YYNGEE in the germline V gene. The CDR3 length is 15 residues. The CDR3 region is CASSVVAGLNYGYTF. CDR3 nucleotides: TGTGCCAGCAGCGTAGTAGCAGGACTAAACTATGGCTACACCTTC. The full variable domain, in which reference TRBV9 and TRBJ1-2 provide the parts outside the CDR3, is DSGVTQTPKHLITATGQRVTLRCSPRSGDLSVYWYQQSLDQGLQFLIQYYNGEERAKGNILERFSAQQFPDLHSELNLSSLELGDSALYFCASSVVAGLNYGYTFGSGTRLTVV.

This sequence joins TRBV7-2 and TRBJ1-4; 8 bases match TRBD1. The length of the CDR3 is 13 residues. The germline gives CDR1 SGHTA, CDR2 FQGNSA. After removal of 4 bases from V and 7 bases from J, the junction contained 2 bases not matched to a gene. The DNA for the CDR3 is TGTGCCAGCAGCTCAGGACAGGGTGAAAAACTGTTTTTT. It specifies CASSSGQGEKLFF. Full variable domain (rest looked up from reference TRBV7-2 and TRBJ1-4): GAGVSQSPSNKVTEKGKDVELRCDPISGHTALYWYRQSLGQGLEFLIYFQGNSAPDKSGLPSDRFSAERTGGSVSTLTIQRTQQEDSAVYLCASSSGQGEKLFFGSGTQLSVL.